This T cell receptor beta chain appears in the sequencing data of a study of T cell repertoires in aging, cancer and after chemotherapy. Across the whole study: Over several months to years, re-sampled healthy donor repertoires clearly shared clones. General study findings and limits: In cancer patients, declining TCR diversity with age involved lost richness and lost evenness.

Multiplex touch-down PCR with TRB-A/B primers amplified rearranged V-D-J TRB sequences. MiXCR, run by TCRdb on the multiplex PCR reads, gives a single entry per CDR3 protein. The sample lists about 2,200 distinct CDR3 sequences, about 29% occurring once. CDR1 and CDR2 from the germline V gene are SGHDT and YYEEEE. V was cut by 5 bases and J by 8 bases, with 13 bases left in between. The CDR3 spans 12 residues. The template was genomic DNA from peripheral blood, not RNA. This clonotype is classed as medium-sized. Its antigen is undetermined. The chain recombines TRBV5-6 with TRBJ1-2; D is perhaps TRBD1 (6 bases). The source is a human donor in good health. The specimen sequenced was blood. CDR3 DNA sequence: TGTGCCAGCAGGGCGGGGGCGCTCGGCTACACCTTC. Amino acid sequence: CASRAGALGYTF. The full variable domain, completed using reference TRBV5-6 and TRBJ1-2, is DAGVTQSPTHLIKTRGQQVTLRCSPKSGHDTVSWYQQALGQGPQFIFQYYEEEERQRGNFPDRFSGHQFPNYSSELNVNALLLGDSALYLCASRAGALGYTFGSGTRLTVV.